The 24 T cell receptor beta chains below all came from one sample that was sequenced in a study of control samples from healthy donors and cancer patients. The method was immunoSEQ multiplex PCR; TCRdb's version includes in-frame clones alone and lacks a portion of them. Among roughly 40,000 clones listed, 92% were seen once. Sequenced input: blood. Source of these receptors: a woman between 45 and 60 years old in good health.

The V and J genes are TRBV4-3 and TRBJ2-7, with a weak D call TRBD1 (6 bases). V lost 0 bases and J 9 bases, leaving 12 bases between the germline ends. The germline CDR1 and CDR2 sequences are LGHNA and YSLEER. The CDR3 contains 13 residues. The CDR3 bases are TGCGCCAGCAGCCAAGATCGGGCACAGGGGCAGTACTTC. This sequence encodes CASSQDRAQGQYF.

CDR3: CASSPRGVLSYNEQFF. CDR3 DNA: TGTGCCAGCTCACCAAGGGGGGTCCTTTCCTACAATGAGCAGTTCTTC. V usage is TRBV18 and J usage is TRBJ2-1; D may match TRBD1 or TRBD2 (6 bases each). V lost 2 bases, J lost 1 base, and 12 bases lay in between. Germline CDR1 reads KGHSH; CDR2 reads LQKENI. This CDR3 is built from 16 residues.

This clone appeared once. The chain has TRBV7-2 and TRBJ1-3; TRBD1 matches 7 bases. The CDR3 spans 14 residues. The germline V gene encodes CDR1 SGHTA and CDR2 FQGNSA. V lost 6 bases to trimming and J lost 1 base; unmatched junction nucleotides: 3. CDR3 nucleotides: TGTGCCAGCAGATCGGACAGGTCTGGAAACACCATATATTTT. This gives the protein CASRSDRSGNTIYF.

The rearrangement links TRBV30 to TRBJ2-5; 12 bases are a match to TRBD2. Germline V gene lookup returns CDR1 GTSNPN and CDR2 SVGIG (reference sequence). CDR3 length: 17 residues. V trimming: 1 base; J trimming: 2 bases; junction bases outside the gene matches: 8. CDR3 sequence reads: CAWSGRTSGDPQETQYF. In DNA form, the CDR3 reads TGTGCCTGGAGTGGAAGGACTAGCGGGGACCCACAAGAGACCCAGTACTTC.

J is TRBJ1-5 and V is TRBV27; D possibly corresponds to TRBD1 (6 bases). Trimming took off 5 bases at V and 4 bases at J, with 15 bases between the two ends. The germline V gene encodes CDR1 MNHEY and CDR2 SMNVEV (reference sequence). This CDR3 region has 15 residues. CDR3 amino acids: CASSRSGTPNQPQHF. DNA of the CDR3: TGTGCCAGCAGTAGGAGCGGGACACCAAATCAGCCCCAGCATTTT.

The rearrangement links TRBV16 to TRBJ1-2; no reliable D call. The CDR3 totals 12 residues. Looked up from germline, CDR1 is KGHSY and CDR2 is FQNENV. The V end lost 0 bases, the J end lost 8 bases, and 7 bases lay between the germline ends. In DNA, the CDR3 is TGTGCCAGCAGCCAATCGGCCGACGGCTACACCTTC. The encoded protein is CASSQSADGYTF.

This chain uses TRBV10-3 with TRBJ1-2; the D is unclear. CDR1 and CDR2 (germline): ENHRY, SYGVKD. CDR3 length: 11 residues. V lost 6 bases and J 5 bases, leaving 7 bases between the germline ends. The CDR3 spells CAIRFLYGYTF. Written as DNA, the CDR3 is TGTGCCATCAGGTTCCTATATGGCTACACCTTC.

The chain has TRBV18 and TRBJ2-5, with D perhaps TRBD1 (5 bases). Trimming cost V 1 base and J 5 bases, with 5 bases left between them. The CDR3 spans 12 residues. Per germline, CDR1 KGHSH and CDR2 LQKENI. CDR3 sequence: CASSPQGETQYF. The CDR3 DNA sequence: TGTGCCAGCTCACCACAGGGGGAGACCCAGTACTTC.

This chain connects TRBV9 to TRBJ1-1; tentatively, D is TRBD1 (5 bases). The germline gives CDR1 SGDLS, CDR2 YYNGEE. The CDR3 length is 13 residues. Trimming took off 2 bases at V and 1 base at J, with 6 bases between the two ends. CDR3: CASSVRGNTEAFF. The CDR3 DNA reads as TGTGCCAGCAGCGTTAGGGGGAACACTGAAGCTTTCTTT.

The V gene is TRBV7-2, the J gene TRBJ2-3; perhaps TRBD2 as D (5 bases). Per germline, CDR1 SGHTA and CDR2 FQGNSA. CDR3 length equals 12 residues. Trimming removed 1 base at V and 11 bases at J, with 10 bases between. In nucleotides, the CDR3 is TGTGCCAGCAGCTTAGGTCTAAGCGGGCAGTATTTT. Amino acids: CASSLGLSGQYF.

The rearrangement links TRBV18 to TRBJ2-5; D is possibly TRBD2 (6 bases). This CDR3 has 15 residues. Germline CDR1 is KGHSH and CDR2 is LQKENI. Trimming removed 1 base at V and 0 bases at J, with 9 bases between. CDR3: CASSPQREYQETQYF. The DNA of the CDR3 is TGTGCCAGCTCACCACAACGGGAGTACCAAGAGACCCAGTACTTC.

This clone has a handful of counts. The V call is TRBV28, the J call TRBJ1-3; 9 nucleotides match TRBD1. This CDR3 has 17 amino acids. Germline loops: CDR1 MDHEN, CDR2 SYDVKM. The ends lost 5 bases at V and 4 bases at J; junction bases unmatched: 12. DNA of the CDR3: TGTGCCAGCAGTCGTTGGGTACTGACAGGGGGAGGAAACACCATATATTTT. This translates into CASSRWVLTGGGNTIYF.

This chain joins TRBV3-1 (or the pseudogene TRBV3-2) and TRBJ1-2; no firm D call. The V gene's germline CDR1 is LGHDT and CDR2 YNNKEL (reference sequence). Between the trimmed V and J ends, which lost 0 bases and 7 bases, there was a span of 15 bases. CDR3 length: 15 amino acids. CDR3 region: CASSQEGAGWGGYTF. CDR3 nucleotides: TGTGCCAGCAGCCAAGAAGGCGCAGGCTGGGGTGGCTACACCTTC.

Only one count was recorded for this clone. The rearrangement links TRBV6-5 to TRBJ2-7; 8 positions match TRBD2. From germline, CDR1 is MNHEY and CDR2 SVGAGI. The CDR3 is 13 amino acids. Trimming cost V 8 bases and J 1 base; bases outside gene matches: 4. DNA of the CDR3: TGTGCCAGCGGGCGCGGGGGGTCCTACGAGCAGTACTTC. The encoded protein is CASGRGGSYEQYF.

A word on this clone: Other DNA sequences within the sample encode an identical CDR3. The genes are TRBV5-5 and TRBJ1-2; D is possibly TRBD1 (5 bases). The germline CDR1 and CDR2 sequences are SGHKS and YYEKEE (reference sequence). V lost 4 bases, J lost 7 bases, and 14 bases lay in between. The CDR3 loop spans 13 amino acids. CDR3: CASSPWTGGGYTF. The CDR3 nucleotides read TGTGCCAGCAGCCCGTGGACGGGGGGTGGCTACACCTTC.

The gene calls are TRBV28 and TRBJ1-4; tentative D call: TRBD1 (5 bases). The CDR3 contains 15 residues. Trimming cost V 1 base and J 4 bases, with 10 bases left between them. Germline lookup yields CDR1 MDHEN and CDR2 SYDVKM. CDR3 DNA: TGTGCCAGCAGTTTATCGGGTAGGGGTAATGAAAAACTGTTTTTT. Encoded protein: CASSLSGRGNEKLFF.

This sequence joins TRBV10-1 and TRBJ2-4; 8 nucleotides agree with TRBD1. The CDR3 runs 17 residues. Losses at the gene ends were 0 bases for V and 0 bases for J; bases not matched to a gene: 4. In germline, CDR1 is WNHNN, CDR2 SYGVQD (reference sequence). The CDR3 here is CASSESDRDLAKNIQYF. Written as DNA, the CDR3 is TGCGCCAGCAGTGAGTCGGACAGGGATCTAGCCAAAAACATTCAGTACTTC.

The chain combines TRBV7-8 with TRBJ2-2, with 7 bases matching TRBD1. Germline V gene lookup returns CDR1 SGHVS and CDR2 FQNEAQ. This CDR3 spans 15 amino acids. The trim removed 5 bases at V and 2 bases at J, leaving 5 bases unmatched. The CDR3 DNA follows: TGTGCCAGCAGCATGACAGGGCGAAACACCGGGGAGCTGTTTTTT. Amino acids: CASSMTGRNTGELFF.

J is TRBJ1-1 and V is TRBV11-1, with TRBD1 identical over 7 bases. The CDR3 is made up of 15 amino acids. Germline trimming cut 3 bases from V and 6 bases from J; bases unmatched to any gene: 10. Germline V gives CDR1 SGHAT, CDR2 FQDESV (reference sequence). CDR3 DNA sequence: TGTGCCAGCAGCTTTAGAGGGGGCGCCCTCTCTGAAGCTTTCTTT. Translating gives CASSFRGGALSEAFF.

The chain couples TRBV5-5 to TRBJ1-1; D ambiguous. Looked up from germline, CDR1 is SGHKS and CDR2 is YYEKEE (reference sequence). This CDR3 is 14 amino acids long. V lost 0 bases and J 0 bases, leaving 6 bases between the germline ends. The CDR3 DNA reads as TGTGCCAGCAGCTTGGAGTTTCTGAACACTGAAGCTTTCTTT. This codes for CASSLEFLNTEAFF.

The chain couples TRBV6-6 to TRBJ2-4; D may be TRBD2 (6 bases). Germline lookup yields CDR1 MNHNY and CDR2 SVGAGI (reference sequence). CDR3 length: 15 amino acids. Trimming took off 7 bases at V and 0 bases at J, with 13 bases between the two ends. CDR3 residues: CASIVWGVAKNIQYF. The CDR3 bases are TGTGCCAGCATAGTTTGGGGGGTAGCCAAAAACATTCAGTACTTC.

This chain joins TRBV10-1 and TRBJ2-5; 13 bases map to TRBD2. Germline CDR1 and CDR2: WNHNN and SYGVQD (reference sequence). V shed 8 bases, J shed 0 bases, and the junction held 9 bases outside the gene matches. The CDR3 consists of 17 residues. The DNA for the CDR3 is TGCGCCAGCCCCTCGGGACTAGCGGGACCGTACCAAGAGACCCAGTACTTC. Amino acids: CASPSGLAGPYQETQYF.

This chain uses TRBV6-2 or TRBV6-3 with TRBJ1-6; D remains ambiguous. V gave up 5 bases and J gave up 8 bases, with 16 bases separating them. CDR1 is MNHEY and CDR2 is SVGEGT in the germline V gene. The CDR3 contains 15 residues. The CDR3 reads CASSGWLGIDSPLHF. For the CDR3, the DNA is TGTGCCAGCAGTGGCTGGTTGGGGATTGATTCACCCCTCCACTTT.

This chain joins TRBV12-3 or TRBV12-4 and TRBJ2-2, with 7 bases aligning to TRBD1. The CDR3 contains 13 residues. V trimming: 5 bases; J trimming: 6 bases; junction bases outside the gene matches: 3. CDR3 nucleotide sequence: TGTGCCAGCAGTCTTCAGGGGGCCGGGGAGCTGTTTTTT. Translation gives CASSLQGAGELFF.